These 3 T cell receptor beta chains were all obtained from the same sample, sequenced in a study of vaccination effects on CD4 cells after COVID-19. No antigen has been assigned to these receptors. Sequencing used immunoSEQ multiplex PCR; TCRdb keeps in-frame clones, though not all of them. The sample includes more than 40,000 clones, 70% to 85% of them seen just once. Ahead of sequencing, the ViraFEST assay grew antigen-specific CD4+ T cells using viral peptide pools. Subsequent to a culture period of under 11 days, CD4+ T cells were isolated. People in the vaccine group had not been infected with SARS-CoV-2 before, and their nucleocapsid antibodies were negative. Here the sequenced sample was CD4+ T cells from PBMCs cultured with HCoV-NL63 spike peptides, taken before COVID-19 vaccination. These TCRs come from a human donor who received a COVID-19 vaccine.

The chain is built from TRBV6-5 and TRBJ2-7; 8 nucleotides match TRBD1. CDR3 length equals 15 residues. Germline CDR1 MNHEY, CDR2 SVGAGI. V gave up 2 bases and J gave up 4 bases; unmatched junction bases: 7. CDR3 amino acids: CASSYTRTGRYEQYV. The CDR3 bases are TGTGCCAGCAGTTACACTAGGACAGGGAGATACGAGCAGTACGTC.

This clone was observed a handful of times. The chain couples TRBV7-2 to TRBJ2-1; unclear D gene. This CDR3 is built from 15 residues. Germline CDR1 and CDR2: SGHTA and FQGNSA. The V and J ends lost 0 bases and 3 bases respectively, with 9 bases between them. In DNA form, the CDR3 reads TGTGCCAGCAGCTTAGCGTTCGCGTTCTACAATGAGCAGTTCTTC. Its translation: CASSLAFAFYNEQFF.

The CDR3 nucleotides are TGTGCCAGCAGCGTAGGCCCGGGCGACTATGGCTACACCTTC. Translation gives CASSVGPGDYGYTF. The chain couples TRBV9 to TRBJ1-2; D remains ambiguous. CDR1 and CDR2 (germline): SGDLS, YYNGEE. V lost 0 bases, J lost 3 bases, and 9 bases lay in between. The CDR3 has 14 amino acids.